This T cell receptor (beta chain) was retrieved from a study of T-cell reconstitution after alpha-beta-depleted transplantation in children. The library targeted TCRbeta and was prepared with unique molecular identifiers. TCRdb re-called the PCR reads with MiXCR, one entry per CDR3 protein. The data show some 400,000 distinct CDR3 sequences, 20% seen once. Trimming removed 0 bases at V and 4 bases at J, with 13 bases between. In germline, CDR1 is ENHRY, CDR2 SYGVKD. This CDR3 spans 17 amino acids. The chain couples TRBV10-3 to TRBJ2-6; D remains ambiguous. Sequences were derived from PBMCs from the stem cell graft donor, sampled from the stem cell graft. The sequence was collected from a human donor who donated a stem cell graft to a child with acute myeloid leukemia. In nucleotides, the CDR3 is TGTGCCATCAGTGAGTCGGGCCTATCGTCCGGGGCCAACGTCCTGACTTTC. Its translation is CAISESGLSSGANVLTF.